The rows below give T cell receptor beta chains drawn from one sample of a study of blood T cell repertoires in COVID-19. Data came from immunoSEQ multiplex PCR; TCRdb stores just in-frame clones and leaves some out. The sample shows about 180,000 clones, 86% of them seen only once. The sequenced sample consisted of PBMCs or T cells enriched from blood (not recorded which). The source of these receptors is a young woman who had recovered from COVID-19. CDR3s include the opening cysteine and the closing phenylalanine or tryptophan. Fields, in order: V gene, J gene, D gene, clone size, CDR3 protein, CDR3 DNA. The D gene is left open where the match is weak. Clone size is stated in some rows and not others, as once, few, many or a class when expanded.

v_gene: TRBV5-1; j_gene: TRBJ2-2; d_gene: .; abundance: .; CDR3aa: CASSRSAEITGELFF; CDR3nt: TGCGCCAGCAGTCGATCAGCGGAGATAACCGGGGAGCTGTTTTTT
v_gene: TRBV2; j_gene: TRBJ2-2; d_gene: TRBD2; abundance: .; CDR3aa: CATAASGSFTGELFF; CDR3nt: TGTGCCACTGCCGCTAGCGGGAGTTTCACCGGGGAGCTGTTTTTT
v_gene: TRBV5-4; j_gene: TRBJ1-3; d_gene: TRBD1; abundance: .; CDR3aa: CASGGQTSGNTIYF; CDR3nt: TGTGCCAGCGGGGGACAGACCTCTGGAAACACCATATATTTT
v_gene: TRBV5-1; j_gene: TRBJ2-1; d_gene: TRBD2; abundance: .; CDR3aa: CASSREGSSSYNEQFF; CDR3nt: TGCGCCAGCAGCAGGGAGGGCAGTAGCTCCTACAATGAGCAGTTCTTC
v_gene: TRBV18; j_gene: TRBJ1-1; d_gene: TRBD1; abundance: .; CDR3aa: CASSPPPGGIMNTEAFF; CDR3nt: TGTGCCAGCTCACCCCCCCCAGGGGGCATCATGAACACTGAAGCTTTCTTT
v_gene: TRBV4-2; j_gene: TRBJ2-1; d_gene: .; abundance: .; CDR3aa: CASSLARSANEQFF; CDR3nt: TGTGCCAGCAGCCTTGCTCGGTCTGCCAATGAGCAGTTCTTC
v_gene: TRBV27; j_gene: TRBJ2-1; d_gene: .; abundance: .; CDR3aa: CASSLGQSDNEQFF; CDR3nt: TGTGCCAGCAGTTTGGGGCAATCGGATAATGAGCAGTTCTTC
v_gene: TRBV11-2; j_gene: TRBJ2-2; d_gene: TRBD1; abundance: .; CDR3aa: CASSSQTGMNTGELFF; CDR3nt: TGTGCCAGCAGCTCTCAGACAGGGATGAACACCGGGGAGCTGTTTTTT
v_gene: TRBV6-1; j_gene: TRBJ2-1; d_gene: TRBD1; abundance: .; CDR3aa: CASTITGTGSNEQFF; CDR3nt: TGTGCCAGCACTATCACCGGGACAGGGTCCAATGAGCAGTTCTTC
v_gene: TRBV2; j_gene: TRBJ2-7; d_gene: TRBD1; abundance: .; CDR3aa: CASSEGTGFHEQYF; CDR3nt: TGTGCCAGCAGTGAAGGGACAGGGTTCCACGAGCAGTACTTC
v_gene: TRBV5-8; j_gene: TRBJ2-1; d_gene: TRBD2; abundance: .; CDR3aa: CASSLAASGYNEQFF; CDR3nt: TGTGCCAGCAGCTTGGCTGCTAGCGGTTACAATGAGCAGTTCTTC
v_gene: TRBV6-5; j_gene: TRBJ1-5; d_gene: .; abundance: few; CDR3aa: CASSYGFGDNQPQHF; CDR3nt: TGTGCCAGCAGTTACGGATTCGGGGACAATCAGCCCCAGCATTTT
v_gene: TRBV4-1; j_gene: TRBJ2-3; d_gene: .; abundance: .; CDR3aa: CASSQEGAGADTQYF; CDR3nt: TGCGCCAGCAGCCAAGAAGGGGCCGGTGCAGATACGCAGTATTTT
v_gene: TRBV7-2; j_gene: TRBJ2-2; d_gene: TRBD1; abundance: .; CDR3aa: CASSRPGQGKTGELFF; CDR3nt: TGTGCCAGCAGCCGTCCGGGACAGGGAAAAACCGGGGAGCTGTTTTTT
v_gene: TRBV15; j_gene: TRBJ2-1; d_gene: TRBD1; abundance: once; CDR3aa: CATSRKTGTSYNEQFF; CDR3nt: TGTGCCACCAGCAGAAAGACAGGGACCTCCTACAATGAGCAGTTCTTC
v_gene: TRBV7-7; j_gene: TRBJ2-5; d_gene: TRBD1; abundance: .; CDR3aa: CASSRQGGQETQYF; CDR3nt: TGTGCTAGCAGTCGACAGGGCGGGCAAGAGACCCAGTACTTC
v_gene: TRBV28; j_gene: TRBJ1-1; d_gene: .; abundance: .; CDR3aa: CASNLRQFTEAFF; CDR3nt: TGTGCCAGCAATTTACGTCAGTTCACTGAAGCTTTCTTT
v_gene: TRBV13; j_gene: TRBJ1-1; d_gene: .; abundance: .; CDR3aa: CASSLERTEAFF; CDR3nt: TGTGCCAGCAGCTTGGAGAGGACTGAAGCTTTCTTT
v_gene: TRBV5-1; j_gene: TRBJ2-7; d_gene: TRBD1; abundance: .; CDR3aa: CASSPGQGASYEQYF; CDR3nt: TGCGCCAGCAGCCCGGGACAGGGGGCTTCCTACGAGCAGTACTTC
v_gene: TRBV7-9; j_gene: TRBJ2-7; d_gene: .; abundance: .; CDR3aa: CASSPIRYEQYF; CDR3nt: TGTGCCAGCAGCCCCATCCGGTACGAGCAGTACTTC
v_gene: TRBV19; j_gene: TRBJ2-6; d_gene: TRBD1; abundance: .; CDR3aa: CASSIKYYPGQPLRSGANVLTF; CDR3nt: TGTGCCAGTAGTATTAAATACTATCCGGGACAGCCGTTACGTTCTGGGGCCAACGTCCTGACTTTC
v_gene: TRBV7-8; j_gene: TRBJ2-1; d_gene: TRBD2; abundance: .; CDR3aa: CASSFPPGSGRVDEQFF; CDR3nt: TGTGCCAGCAGCTTCCCTCCGGGGAGCGGGAGGGTCGATGAGCAGTTCTTC
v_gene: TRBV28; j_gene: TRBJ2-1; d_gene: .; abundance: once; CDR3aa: CASSYSSSYNEQFF; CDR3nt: TGTGCCAGCAGTTACTCAAGCTCCTACAATGAGCAGTTCTTC
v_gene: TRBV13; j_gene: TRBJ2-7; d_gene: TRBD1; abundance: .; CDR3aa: CASSSGQTLYEQYF; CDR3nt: TGTGCCAGCAGCTCGGGACAGACGCTCTACGAGCAGTACTTC
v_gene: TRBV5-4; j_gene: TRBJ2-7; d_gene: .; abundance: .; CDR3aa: CASSLRSEGHYEQYF; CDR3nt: TGTGCCAGCAGCTTACGGTCCGAAGGACACTACGAGCAGTACTTC
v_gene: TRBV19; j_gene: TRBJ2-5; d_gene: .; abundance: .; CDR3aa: CASSIASGETQYF; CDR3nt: TGTGCCAGTAGTATTGCATCAGGAGAGACCCAGTACTTC
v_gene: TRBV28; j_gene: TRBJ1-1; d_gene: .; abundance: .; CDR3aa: CASSSPGQNTEAFF; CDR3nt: TGTGCCAGCAGTTCTCCAGGGCAGAACACTGAAGCTTTCTTT
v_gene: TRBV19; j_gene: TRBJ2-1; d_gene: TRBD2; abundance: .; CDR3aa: CASMGSGRAFWDEQFF; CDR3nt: TGTGCCAGTATGGGGAGCGGGAGGGCCTTTTGGGATGAGCAGTTCTTC
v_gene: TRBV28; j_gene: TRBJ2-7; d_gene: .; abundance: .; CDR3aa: CASSFGGAPYEQYF; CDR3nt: TGTGCCAGCAGTTTTGGAGGGGCTCCCTACGAGCAGTACTTC
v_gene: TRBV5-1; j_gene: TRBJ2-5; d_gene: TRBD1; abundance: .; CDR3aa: CASSLDRGVQETQYF; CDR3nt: TGCGCCAGCAGCTTGGACAGGGGGGTACAAGAGACCCAGTACTTC
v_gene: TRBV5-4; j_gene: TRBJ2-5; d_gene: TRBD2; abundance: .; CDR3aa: CASSFPGLAVQETQYF; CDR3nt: TGTGCCAGCAGCTTTCCGGGACTAGCGGTACAAGAGACCCAGTACTTC
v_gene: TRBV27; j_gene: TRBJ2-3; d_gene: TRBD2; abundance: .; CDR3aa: CASSSYGAGGPGYTDTQYF; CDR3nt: TGTGCCAGCAGTTCCTATGGAGCGGGAGGGCCGGGTTACACAGATACGCAGTATTTT
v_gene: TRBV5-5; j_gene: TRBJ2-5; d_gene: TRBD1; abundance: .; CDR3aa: CASSQVPGQVGETQYF; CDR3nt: TGTGCCAGCAGCCAGGTCCCCGGACAGGTGGGAGAGACCCAGTACTTC
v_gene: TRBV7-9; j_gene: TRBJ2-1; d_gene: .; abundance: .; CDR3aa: CASSLPGGRAPIIDEQFF; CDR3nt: TGTGCCAGCAGTCTCCCGGGGGGCAGGGCCCCTATTATAGATGAGCAGTTCTTC
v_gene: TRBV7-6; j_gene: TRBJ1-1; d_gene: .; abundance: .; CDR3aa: CASSSQTRAFF; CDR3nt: TGTGCCAGCAGCTCGCAGACAAGGGCTTTCTTT
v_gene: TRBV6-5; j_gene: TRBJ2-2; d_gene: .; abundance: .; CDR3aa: CASRRGQNTGELFF; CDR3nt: TGTGCCAGCAGACGAGGACAGAACACCGGGGAGCTGTTTTTT
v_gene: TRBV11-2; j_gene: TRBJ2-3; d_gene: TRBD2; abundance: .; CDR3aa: CASSPGRTSGSTDTQYF; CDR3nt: TGTGCCAGCAGCCCAGGGCGGACTAGCGGGAGTACAGATACGCAGTATTTT
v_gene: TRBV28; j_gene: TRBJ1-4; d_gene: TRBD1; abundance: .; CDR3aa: CASSSDRLLFF; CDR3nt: TGTGCCAGCAGTTCGGACAGGCTTCTGTTTTTT
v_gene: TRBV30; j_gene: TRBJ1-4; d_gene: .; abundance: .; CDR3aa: CAWSVPGGYEKLFF; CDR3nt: TGTGCCTGGAGTGTTCCGGGAGGCTATGAAAAACTGTTTTTT
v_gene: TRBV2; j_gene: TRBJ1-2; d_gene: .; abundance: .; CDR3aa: CASSEVRGGYGYTF; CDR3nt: TGTGCCAGCAGTGAAGTCAGGGGCGGCTATGGCTACACCTTC
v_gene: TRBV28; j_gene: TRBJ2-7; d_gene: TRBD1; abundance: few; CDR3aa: CASRGQGASPPLYEQYF; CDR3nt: TGTGCCAGCAGAGGACAGGGGGCCTCCCCCCCACTCTACGAGCAGTACTTC
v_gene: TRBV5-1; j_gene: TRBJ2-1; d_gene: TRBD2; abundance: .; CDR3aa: CASTGLAEVNEQFF; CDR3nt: TGCGCCAGCACCGGACTAGCGGAAGTCAATGAGCAGTTCTTC